Reported below is one T cell receptor (beta chain). The data belong to a study of T cell responses to AZD1222 COVID-19 vaccine. TCRdb's table, derived via immunoSEQ multiplex PCR, lists solely in-frame clones and lacks some. The table lists some 96,000 clones, 89% of them singletons. The CDR3 loop spans 15 amino acids. The germline V gene has CDR1 SGHRS and CDR2 YFSETQ. V lost 4 bases, J lost 3 bases, and 6 bases stayed unmatched. This receptor was identified in an adult in good health. The chain recombines TRBV5-1 with TRBJ2-7; 11 positions match TRBD1. Material: peripheral blood, obtained on day 0 of AZD1222 vaccination. CDR3 sequence (DNA): TGCGCCAGCAGCAGGTCCGGGACAGGGGGCTACGAGCAGTACTTC. It is translated as CASSRSGTGGYEQYF.